This T cell receptor beta chain was recovered during a study of cytomegalovirus exposure and HLA in healthy donors. Study observations and caveats: It was reported that the classifier diagnosed cytomegalovirus status with high specificity and sensitivity in both the original and validation cohorts. Within the roughly 120 validation repertoires, first-cohort TCR clusters tended to co-occur, according to a later analysis. The listing of roughly 160 TCR beta chains classed them as cytomegalovirus-associated. Across donors, most TCRs were seen rarely, yet some public ones were widespread.

Method: immunoSEQ multiplex PCR; TCRdb's copy keeps in-frame clones and lacks some. The profile shows tens of thousands of clones, over 85% of them singletons. On this clone itself: Its antigen is unknown.

V shed 5 bases and J shed 7 bases, with 15 bases lying between them. This CDR3 contains 14 residues. Germline V CDR1 and CDR2: MNHEY, SMNVEV (reference sequence). V gene TRBV27 combines with J gene TRBJ2-1; D possibly corresponds to TRBD1 (6 bases). This clonotype originated in a man aged 18 to 29 in good health and CMV-seropositive. The specimen sequenced was PBMCs. CDR3 nucleotides: TGTGCCAGCAGTACCACGCCCCAGGGGAATGAGCAGTTCTTC. It encodes CASSTTPQGNEQFF.